This T cell receptor (beta chain) was captured by sequencing in a study of shared clonotypes between healthy human individuals. Broader study findings: With few donors, the genetic and exposure-history diversity represented was limited.

CDR1 and CDR2 from the germline V gene are SGHNT and YYREEE (reference sequence). The CDR3 contains 16 residues. The V segment lost 2 bases and the J segment 4 bases; nucleotides outside the gene matches: 10. Details on this clone: The target antigen is unknown.

Some clones are missing from TCRdb's copy, which holds only in-frame ones; the method was immunoSEQ multiplex PCR. The table lists 1.4 million or so clones, approximately 98.5% of them singletons. The chain links TRBV5-4 to TRBJ2-7; TRBD2 agrees at 9 bases. Input material: naive CD4+ T cells sorted from blood. Regarding subset: CD45RA+ positively selected. This sequence originates from a young man in good health. The CDR3: CASSFALAGSKYEQYF. In nucleotides, the CDR3 is TGTGCCAGCAGCTTCGCCCTAGCGGGATCTAAGTACGAGCAGTACTTC.